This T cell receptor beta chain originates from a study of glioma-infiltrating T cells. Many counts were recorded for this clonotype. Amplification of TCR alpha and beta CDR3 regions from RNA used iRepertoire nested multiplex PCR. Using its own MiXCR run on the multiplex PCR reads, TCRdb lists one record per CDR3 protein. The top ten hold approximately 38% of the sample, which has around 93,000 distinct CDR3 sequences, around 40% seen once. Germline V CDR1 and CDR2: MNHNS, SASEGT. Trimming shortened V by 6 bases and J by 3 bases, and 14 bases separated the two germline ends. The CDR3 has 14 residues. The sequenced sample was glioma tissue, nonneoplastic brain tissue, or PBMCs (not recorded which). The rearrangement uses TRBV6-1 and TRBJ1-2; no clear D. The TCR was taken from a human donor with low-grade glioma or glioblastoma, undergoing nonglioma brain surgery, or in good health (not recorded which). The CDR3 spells CASSLHRPDYGYTF. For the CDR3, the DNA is TGTGCCAGCAGCCTCCACCGACCGGACTATGGCTACACCTTC.